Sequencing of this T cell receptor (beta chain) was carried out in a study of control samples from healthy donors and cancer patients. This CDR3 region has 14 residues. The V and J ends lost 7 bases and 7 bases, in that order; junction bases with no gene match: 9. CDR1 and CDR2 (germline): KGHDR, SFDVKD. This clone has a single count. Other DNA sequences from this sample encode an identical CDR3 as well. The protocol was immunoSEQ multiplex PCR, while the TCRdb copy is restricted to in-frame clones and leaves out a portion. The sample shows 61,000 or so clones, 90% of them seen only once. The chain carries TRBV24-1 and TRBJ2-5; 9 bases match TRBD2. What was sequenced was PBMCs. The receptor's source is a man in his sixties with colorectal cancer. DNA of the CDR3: TGTGCCACCAGGGGGGCGGGGGGGGCCGGGACCCAGTACTTC. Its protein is CATRGAGGAGTQYF.